Detailed here is one TCR beta chain. Original data processing: Reference gene primer amplification gave nucleated cell count estimates. Here immunoSEQ multiplex PCR was the method, and the copy in TCRdb shows in-frame clones only, minus some. D and trimming were read from the DNA, whereas the V and J calls and clone size are those reported in that table. Of over 150,000 clones in the sample, 84% were seen once. V lost 1 base to trimming and J lost 2 bases, with 21 bases between them. Germline V gene lookup returns CDR1 LGHNA and CDR2 YNFKEQ. This CDR3 has 19 amino acids. The data derive from a study of blood T cell repertoires in COVID-19. Study as a whole: The United States, Italy and Spain were the sources of the acute and convalescent COVID-19 samples. In each case, the material was cDNA or gDNA derived from T cells, B-cell-depleted T cells, or PBMCs.

The chain recombines TRBV4-2 with TRBJ2-1, with D possibly being TRBD2 (7 bases). Sequencing used peripheral blood. The sequence derives from a man aged 18 to 29 with active or convalescent COVID-19. CDR3 coding DNA: TGTGCCAGCAGCCAAGGGGTATGGGGGGGGCGACAACCCTACAATGAGCAGTTCTTC. Residues: CASSQGVWGGRQPYNEQFF.